The next 5 T cell receptor beta chains were all read from a single sample in a study of blood T cell repertoires in COVID-19. TCRdb's table, derived via immunoSEQ multiplex PCR, lists solely in-frame clones and lacks some. The sample has about 49,000 clones, approximately 80% seen once. The sequencing sample was made of peripheral blood. The receptors originated from a man aged 65 to 85 with active or convalescent COVID-19.

The rearrangement uses TRBV18 and TRBJ2-6, with TRBD1 matching 10 bases. The germline CDR1 and CDR2 sequences are KGHSH and LQKENI. The V gene end was trimmed by 2 bases and the J gene end by 2 bases; junction bases not matched to a gene: 6. The CDR3 covers 18 residues. The CDR3 reads CASSPSGTGEAGANVLTF. The CDR3 region has the DNA TGTGCCAGCTCACCATCGGGGACAGGGGAAGCTGGGGCCAACGTCCTGACTTTC.

This chain connects TRBV5-8 to TRBJ2-7, with TRBD1 identical over 7 bases. Germline V gene lookup returns CDR1 SGHTS and CDR2 YDEGEE. V was pared by 4 bases and J by 6 bases, with 10 bases of the junction left unmatched. This CDR3 is built from 14 residues. In DNA, the CDR3 is TGTGCCAGCAGCCCCAGACAGGGTCCCGGCGAGCAGTACTTC. Encoded protein: CASSPRQGPGEQYF. Looking up the rest from reference TRBV5-8 and TRBJ2-7 gives the full variable domain: EAGVTQSPTHLIKTRGQQATLRCSPISGHTSVYWYQQALGLGLQFLLWYDEGEERNRGNFPPRFSGRQFPNYSSELNVNALELEDSALYLCASSPRQGPGEQYFGPGTRLTVT.

This sequence joins TRBV7-2 and TRBJ1-5, with D perhaps TRBD1 (5 bases). Between the trimmed V and J ends, which lost 5 bases and 0 bases, there was a span of 14 bases. The CDR3 extends over 16 amino acids. The germline CDR1 and CDR2 sequences are SGHTA and FQGNSA. As DNA, the CDR3 is TGTGCCAGCAGCCCGGGGGGACCCTATAGCAATCAGCCCCAGCATTTT. This translates into CASSPGGPYSNQPQHF.

The chain combines TRBV18 with TRBJ2-1, with D maybe TRBD1 (6 bases). The CDR3 extends over 16 amino acids. Deletions cut 3 bases from V and 4 bases from J, with 16 bases between. CDR1 and CDR2 (germline): KGHSH, LQKENI. The CDR3 here is CASSPLQGIKYNEQFF. Written as DNA, the CDR3 is TGTGCCAGCTCACCCCTCCAGGGGATTAAATACAATGAGCAGTTCTTC.

This chain connects TRBV5-1 to TRBJ2-7, with 10 bases fitting TRBD1. This CDR3 is 15 amino acids long. CDR1 and CDR2 from the germline V gene are SGHRS and YFSETQ. The V gene end was trimmed by 3 bases and the J gene end by 4 bases; junction bases not matched to a gene: 7. This CDR3 reads CASSSGTGAQYEQYF. DNA for the CDR3: TGCGCCAGCAGCTCAGGGACAGGGGCTCAATACGAGCAGTACTTC.